The T cell receptor beta chain under discussion was sequenced for a study of cytomegalovirus exposure and HLA in healthy donors. This CDR3 is built from 16 residues. Germline V lookup: CDR1 LNHNV, CDR2 YYDKDF (reference sequence). After removal of 0 bases from V and 5 bases from J, the junction contained 9 bases not matched to a gene. The PCR made use of 60 Vbeta and 13 Jbeta primers. Libraries were prepared by immunoSEQ multiplex PCR; TCRdb keeps only in-frame clonotypes and omits some of them. The sample lists approximately 100,000 clones; 65% to 90% were seen once. This sequence was found in a woman in her twenties or thirties in good health and CMV-seronegative. The genes are TRBV15 and TRBJ2-5, with 7 positions matching TRBD1. Sequenced input: PBMCs. This CDR3 is CATSRERTGMTETQYF. For the CDR3, the DNA is TGTGCCACCAGCAGAGAGCGGACAGGTATGACGGAGACCCAGTACTTC. The full variable domain, its missing parts supplied by reference TRBV15 and TRBJ2-5, is DAMVIQNPRYQVTQFGKPVTLSCSQTLNHNVMYWYQQKSSQAPKLLFHYYDKDFNNEADTPDNFQSRRPNTSFCFLDIRSPGLGDTAMYLCATSRERTGMTETQYFGPGTRLLVL.